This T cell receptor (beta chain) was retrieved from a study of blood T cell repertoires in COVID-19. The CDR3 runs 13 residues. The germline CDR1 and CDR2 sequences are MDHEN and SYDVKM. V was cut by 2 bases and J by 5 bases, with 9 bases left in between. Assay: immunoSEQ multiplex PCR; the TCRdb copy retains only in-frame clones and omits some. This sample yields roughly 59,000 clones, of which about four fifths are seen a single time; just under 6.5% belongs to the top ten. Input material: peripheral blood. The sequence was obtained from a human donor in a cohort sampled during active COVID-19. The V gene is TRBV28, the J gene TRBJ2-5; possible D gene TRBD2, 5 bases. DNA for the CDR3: TGTGCCAGCAGTTTAGGGAGACGCGAGACCCAGTACTTC. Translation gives CASSLGRRETQYF.